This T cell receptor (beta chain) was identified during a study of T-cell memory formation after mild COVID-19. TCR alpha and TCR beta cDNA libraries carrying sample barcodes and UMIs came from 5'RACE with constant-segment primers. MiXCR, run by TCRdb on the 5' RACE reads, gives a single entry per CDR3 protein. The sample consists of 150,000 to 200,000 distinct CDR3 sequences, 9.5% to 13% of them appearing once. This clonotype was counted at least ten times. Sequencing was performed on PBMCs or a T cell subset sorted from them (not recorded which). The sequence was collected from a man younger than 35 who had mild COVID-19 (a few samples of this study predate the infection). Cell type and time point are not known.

CDR3 sequence reads: CASRYRLASTGELFF. DNA for the CDR3: TGTGCCAGTAGATATAGGTTGGCGAGCACCGGGGAGCTGTTTTTT. The chain carries TRBV19 and TRBJ2-2; D gene uncertain. The CDR3 has 15 residues. Germline-derived CDR1 and CDR2 are LNHDA and SQIVND (reference sequence). Trimming took off 6 bases at V and 4 bases at J, with 15 bases between the two ends.